This T cell receptor (beta chain) is from a study of response to subunit inactivated influenza vaccine. Study-wide results and caveats: The authors proposed limited new T cell recruitment per seasonal influenza vaccination.

A single record per CDR3 protein comes from TCRdb applying MiXCR to the RT-PCR reads. Of approximately 490,000 distinct CDR3 sequences listed, approximately 7.3% were seen once; the top ten hold about an eighth. In this sample, this clonotype turned up once. What it binds is unknown. The source of this sequence is a man aged 50-75 years who received an inactivated influenza vaccine. Sequenced material: PBMCs from blood, taken roughly 24 months after vaccination.

The CDR3 nucleotides read TGTGCCAGCAGTTTTCGGACAGGGCCCCCGCCCTACAATGAGCAGTTCTTC. As protein: CASSFRTGPPPYNEQFF. The chain employs TRBV6-2 or TRBV6-3 and TRBJ2-1; 8 bases match TRBD1. The J segment lost 2 bases and the V segment lost 4 bases, leaving 10 bases of the junction unmatched. Germline V gives CDR1 MNHEY, CDR2 SVGEGT. CDR3 size: 17 residues.